These T cell receptor beta chains were read from a single sample in a study of T cell responses to AZD1222 COVID-19 vaccine. Here immunoSEQ multiplex PCR was the method, and the copy in TCRdb shows in-frame clones only, minus some. Counted here are under 95,000 clones, 89% occurring once; the ten biggest clones make up around 2.2%. Source: peripheral blood, taken on day 0 of AZD1222 vaccination. The receptors derive from an adult in good health. Both conserved end residues are part of each CDR3. A D gene is named only where the DNA matches it firmly. The size of a clone is reported for some rows only, either as once, few or many, or as a class for expanded clones.

clone_size: NA
d_call: NA
j_call: TRBJ1-2
v_call: TRBV28
cdr3_aa: CASTLGAALIGYGYTF
cdr3_nt: TGTGCCAGCACACTGGGGGCAGCATTAATTGGCTATGGCTACACCTTC

clone_size: NA
d_call: NA
j_call: TRBJ1-4
v_call: TRBV3-1/TRBV3-2
cdr3_aa: CASSQGVGSTNEKLFF
cdr3_nt: TGTGCCAGCAGCCAAGGGGTGGGCTCGACTAATGAAAAACTGTTTTTT

clone_size: NA
d_call: NA
j_call: TRBJ1-2
v_call: TRBV12-3/TRBV12-4
cdr3_aa: CASSLMPGGYTF
cdr3_nt: TGTGCCAGCAGTTTAATGCCGGGGGGCTACACCTTC

clone_size: few
d_call: TRBD1
j_call: TRBJ1-5
v_call: TRBV19
cdr3_aa: CASRNGQGGNQPQHF
cdr3_nt: TGTGCCAGTAGAAATGGACAGGGTGGCAATCAGCCCCAGCATTTT

clone_size: once
d_call: NA
j_call: TRBJ2-1
v_call: TRBV5-4
cdr3_aa: CASSFGGGYEQFF
cdr3_nt: TGTGCCAGCAGCTTTGGAGGGGGCTATGAGCAGTTCTTC

clone_size: NA
d_call: NA
j_call: TRBJ1-1
v_call: TRBV12-3/TRBV12-4
cdr3_aa: CASSPLTNTEAFF
cdr3_nt: TGTGCCAGCAGTCCGCTGACGAACACTGAAGCTTTCTTT

clone_size: few
d_call: TRBD2
j_call: TRBJ2-1
v_call: TRBV10-2
cdr3_aa: CASLAGVDYNEQFF
cdr3_nt: TGCGCCAGCCTAGCGGGAGTTGACTACAATGAGCAGTTCTTC

clone_size: NA
d_call: NA
j_call: TRBJ2-3
v_call: TRBV5-4
cdr3_aa: CASSVRDSGDLITQYF
cdr3_nt: TGTGCCAGCAGCGTCAGGGACTCCGGGGATTTGATTACGCAGTATTTT

clone_size: NA
d_call: NA
j_call: TRBJ2-2
v_call: TRBV7-9
cdr3_aa: CASRSETNTGELFF
cdr3_nt: TGTGCCAGCAGGTCAGAAACGAACACCGGGGAGCTGTTTTTT

clone_size: NA
d_call: TRBD2
j_call: TRBJ2-3
v_call: TRBV9
cdr3_aa: CASSVDAGTSGGSTDTQYF
cdr3_nt: TGTGCCAGCAGCGTAGATGCCGGGACTAGCGGGGGATCTACAGATACGCAGTATTTT

clone_size: NA
d_call: NA
j_call: TRBJ2-1
v_call: TRBV10-1
cdr3_aa: CASSVLGVGRNEQFF
cdr3_nt: TGCGCCAGCAGTGTTTTGGGAGTTGGTAGGAATGAGCAGTTCTTC

clone_size: NA
d_call: NA
j_call: TRBJ1-5
v_call: TRBV3-1/TRBV3-2
cdr3_aa: CASSQGNQPQHF
cdr3_nt: TGTGCCAGCAGCCAGGGGAACCAGCCCCAGCATTTT

clone_size: NA
d_call: NA
j_call: TRBJ1-5
v_call: TRBV2
cdr3_aa: CASSVQGVGNQPQHF
cdr3_nt: TGTGCCAGCAGTGTTCAGGGAGTTGGCAATCAGCCCCAGCATTTT

clone_size: NA
d_call: NA
j_call: TRBJ2-6
v_call: TRBV3-1/TRBV3-2
cdr3_aa: CASSHGTRGSGANVLTF
cdr3_nt: TGTGCCAGCAGCCACGGAACCAGGGGCTCTGGGGCCAACGTCCTGACTTTC

clone_size: NA
d_call: TRBD1
j_call: TRBJ1-2
v_call: TRBV7-8
cdr3_aa: CATGTGTRDGYTF
cdr3_nt: TGTGCCACCGGGACAGGGACCAGGGATGGCTACACCTTC

clone_size: NA
d_call: TRBD1
j_call: TRBJ2-7
v_call: TRBV5-4
cdr3_aa: CASSRPDRGREQYF
cdr3_nt: TGTGCCAGCAGCCGACCGGACAGGGGGCGCGAGCAGTACTTC

clone_size: NA
d_call: NA
j_call: TRBJ2-1
v_call: TRBV27
cdr3_aa: CASLAGGPKSYNEQFF
cdr3_nt: TGTGCCAGCCTCGCCGGGGGGCCAAAGTCCTACAATGAGCAGTTCTTC

clone_size: NA
d_call: NA
j_call: TRBJ2-1
v_call: TRBV7-2
cdr3_aa: CASSLQGSSYNEQFF
cdr3_nt: TGTGCCAGCAGCTTACAGGGTTCATCCTACAATGAGCAGTTCTTC

clone_size: NA
d_call: NA
j_call: TRBJ2-7
v_call: TRBV18
cdr3_aa: CASSPLTREQYF
cdr3_nt: TGTGCCAGCTCACCCCTCACCCGGGAGCAGTACTTC

clone_size: NA
d_call: TRBD1
j_call: TRBJ2-1
v_call: TRBV4-1
cdr3_aa: CASSQGIAGTGGYNEQFF
cdr3_nt: TGCGCCAGCAGCCAGGGAATCGCCGGGACAGGGGGGTACAATGAGCAGTTCTTC

clone_size: NA
d_call: NA
j_call: TRBJ2-7
v_call: TRBV4-1
cdr3_aa: CASSQDQRYEQYF
cdr3_nt: TGCGCCAGCAGCCAAGATCAAAGGTACGAGCAGTACTTC

clone_size: NA
d_call: TRBD2
j_call: TRBJ2-3
v_call: TRBV19
cdr3_aa: CASSSGTSGTYTQYF
cdr3_nt: TGTGCCAGTAGTTCCGGGACTAGCGGGACCTATACGCAGTATTTT

clone_size: once
d_call: TRBD2
j_call: TRBJ2-1
v_call: TRBV9
cdr3_aa: CASSVGLTSGRAYEQFF
cdr3_nt: TGTGCCAGCAGCGTAGGGTTGACTAGCGGGAGGGCCTATGAGCAGTTCTTC

clone_size: NA
d_call: NA
j_call: TRBJ2-2
v_call: TRBV6-5
cdr3_aa: CASSPLGAGELFF
cdr3_nt: TGTGCCAGCAGCCCCCTGGGCGCCGGGGAGCTGTTTTTT

clone_size: NA
d_call: NA
j_call: TRBJ1-2
v_call: TRBV3-1/TRBV3-2
cdr3_aa: CASSQADGYTF
cdr3_nt: TGTGCCAGCAGCCAAGCGGATGGCTACACCTTC

clone_size: NA
d_call: TRBD2
j_call: TRBJ2-7
v_call: TRBV6-5
cdr3_aa: CASRGTSGSYEQYF
cdr3_nt: TGTGCCAGCAGGGGGACTAGCGGGAGTTACGAGCAGTACTTC

clone_size: NA
d_call: NA
j_call: TRBJ1-5
v_call: TRBV12-5
cdr3_aa: CASGLVLGGGQPQHF
cdr3_nt: TGTGCTAGTGGTTTGGTACTGGGGGGTGGGCAGCCCCAGCATTTT

clone_size: once
d_call: TRBD2
j_call: TRBJ2-7
v_call: TRBV3-1/TRBV3-2
cdr3_aa: CASSRFRGGIYEQYF
cdr3_nt: TGTGCCAGCAGCCGTTTCCGGGGGGGGATCTACGAGCAGTACTTC

clone_size: NA
d_call: TRBD2
j_call: TRBJ2-3
v_call: TRBV5-4
cdr3_aa: CASSVRTSGGVVDTQYF
cdr3_nt: TGTGCCAGCAGCGTACGGACTAGCGGGGGGGTGGTGGATACGCAGTATTTT

clone_size: NA
d_call: NA
j_call: TRBJ1-1
v_call: TRBV18
cdr3_aa: CASSRDRGATEAFF
cdr3_nt: TGTGCCAGCTCCCGGGACCGGGGGGCCACTGAAGCTTTCTTT

clone_size: NA
d_call: NA
j_call: TRBJ1-6
v_call: TRBV7-2
cdr3_aa: CASSPGRHNSPLHF
cdr3_nt: TGTGCCAGCAGCCCCGGACGGCATAATTCACCCCTCCACTTT

clone_size: NA
d_call: NA
j_call: TRBJ2-1
v_call: TRBV3-1/TRBV3-2
cdr3_aa: CASAEGGPYNEQFF
cdr3_nt: TGTGCCAGCGCCGAGGGGGGGCCCTACAATGAGCAGTTCTTC

clone_size: NA
d_call: NA
j_call: TRBJ1-2
v_call: TRBV3-1/TRBV3-2
cdr3_aa: CASSPYRDSNYGYTF
cdr3_nt: TGTGCCAGCAGCCCATACAGGGACTCTAACTATGGCTACACCTTC

clone_size: NA
d_call: TRBD2
j_call: TRBJ2-7
v_call: TRBV6-9
cdr3_aa: CASSSSSGGSYEQYF
cdr3_nt: TGTGCCAGCAGTTCCAGTAGCGGGGGTTCCTACGAGCAGTACTTC

clone_size: NA
d_call: TRBD1
j_call: TRBJ1-6
v_call: TRBV10-3
cdr3_aa: CATRGDRAGNSPLHF
cdr3_nt: TGTGCCACCCGCGGAGACAGGGCAGGGAATTCACCCCTCCACTTT

clone_size: NA
d_call: NA
j_call: TRBJ2-6
v_call: TRBV19
cdr3_aa: CASKSEAGANVLTF
cdr3_nt: TGTGCCAGTAAATCCGAAGCTGGGGCCAACGTCCTGACTTTC

clone_size: NA
d_call: TRBD1
j_call: TRBJ2-7
v_call: TRBV2
cdr3_aa: CASSPDRGPYEQYF
cdr3_nt: TGTGCCAGCAGTCCGGACAGGGGACCCTACGAGCAGTACTTC

clone_size: once
d_call: NA
j_call: TRBJ2-7
v_call: TRBV5-1
cdr3_aa: CASSLVAGSYEQYF
cdr3_nt: TGCGCCAGCAGCTTGGTGGCAGGGTCCTACGAGCAGTACTTC

clone_size: NA
d_call: NA
j_call: TRBJ2-7
v_call: TRBV5-4
cdr3_aa: CASSPPGVDEQYF
cdr3_nt: TGTGCCAGCAGCCCCCCCGGTGTCGACGAGCAGTACTTC

clone_size: NA
d_call: NA
j_call: TRBJ1-6
v_call: TRBV7-2
cdr3_aa: CASSLGPGEALHF
cdr3_nt: TGTGCCAGCAGCTTAGGGCCTGGGGAGGCCCTCCACTTT

clone_size: NA
d_call: NA
j_call: TRBJ1-1
v_call: TRBV5-4
cdr3_aa: CASSPRNTEAFF
cdr3_nt: TGTGCCAGCAGCCCGCGGAACACTGAAGCTTTCTTT

clone_size: once
d_call: TRBD1
j_call: TRBJ1-3
v_call: TRBV7-9
cdr3_aa: CASGTEGGHTIYF
cdr3_nt: TGTGCCAGCGGGACAGAGGGTGGGCACACCATATATTTT

clone_size: once
d_call: NA
j_call: TRBJ1-1
v_call: TRBV4-1
cdr3_aa: CASSQGTGSNTEAFF
cdr3_nt: TGCGCCAGCAGCCAAGGTACAGGGTCGAACACTGAAGCTTTCTTT

clone_size: NA
d_call: NA
j_call: TRBJ1-1
v_call: TRBV6-5
cdr3_aa: CASSWEVNTEAFF
cdr3_nt: TGTGCCAGCAGTTGGGAGGTCAACACTGAAGCTTTCTTT

clone_size: NA
d_call: NA
j_call: TRBJ1-2
v_call: TRBV3-1/TRBV3-2
cdr3_aa: CASSPESWGAGGYTF
cdr3_nt: TGTGCCAGCAGCCCCGAGTCGTGGGGGGCAGGTGGCTACACCTTC

clone_size: NA
d_call: NA
j_call: TRBJ2-1
v_call: TRBV7-2
cdr3_aa: CASSAFDYEQFF
cdr3_nt: TGTGCCAGCAGCGCCTTCGACTATGAGCAGTTCTTC

clone_size: once
d_call: NA
j_call: TRBJ1-6
v_call: TRBV30
cdr3_aa: CAWSVGGRVNSPLHF
cdr3_nt: TGTGCCTGGAGTGTCGGAGGGAGGGTGAATTCACCCCTCCACTTT

clone_size: NA
d_call: NA
j_call: TRBJ1-4
v_call: TRBV19
cdr3_aa: CASSTQMIATNEKLFF
cdr3_nt: TGTGCCAGTAGTACGCAGATGATTGCAACTAATGAAAAACTGTTTTTT

clone_size: NA
d_call: TRBD1
j_call: TRBJ1-3
v_call: TRBV3-1/TRBV3-2
cdr3_aa: CASSLTGTEGNTIYF
cdr3_nt: TGTGCCAGCAGCCTAACCGGGACAGAAGGAAACACCATATATTTT

clone_size: NA
d_call: TRBD1
j_call: TRBJ1-2
v_call: TRBV6-6
cdr3_aa: CASSTGGGYTF
cdr3_nt: TGTGCCAGCAGTACAGGGGGCGGCTACACCTTC

clone_size: NA
d_call: TRBD1
j_call: TRBJ2-4
v_call: TRBV19
cdr3_aa: CASSKQGAGNIQYF
cdr3_nt: TGTGCCAGTAGCAAACAGGGGGCAGGAAACATTCAGTACTTC

clone_size: NA
d_call: NA
j_call: TRBJ1-3
v_call: TRBV27
cdr3_aa: CAALAGNTIYF
cdr3_nt: TGTGCCGCGCTCGCCGGAAACACCATATATTTT

clone_size: NA
d_call: NA
j_call: TRBJ2-3
v_call: TRBV5-6
cdr3_aa: CASSVAGQGYTDTQYF
cdr3_nt: TGTGCCAGCAGCGTTGCGGGTCAGGGTTACACAGATACGCAGTATTTT

clone_size: NA
d_call: NA
j_call: TRBJ2-7
v_call: TRBV4-3
cdr3_aa: CASRRTVTSYEQYF
cdr3_nt: TGCGCCAGCAGGAGGACGGTTACCTCCTACGAGCAGTACTTC

clone_size: once
d_call: TRBD2
j_call: TRBJ2-2
v_call: TRBV7-7
cdr3_aa: CASSTGLAGGPGELFF
cdr3_nt: TGTGCCAGCAGCACGGGACTAGCGGGGGGGCCTGGGGAGCTGTTTTTT

clone_size: many
d_call: NA
j_call: TRBJ2-7
v_call: TRBV20-1
cdr3_aa: CSASKDGRGSHEQYF
cdr3_nt: TGCAGTGCTAGTAAGGACGGCAGGGGCTCTCACGAGCAGTACTTC

clone_size: NA
d_call: NA
j_call: TRBJ1-3
v_call: TRBV15
cdr3_aa: CATSRAVRESGNTIYF
cdr3_nt: TGTGCCACCAGCAGAGCTGTTCGAGAGTCTGGAAACACCATATATTTT

clone_size: NA
d_call: NA
j_call: TRBJ2-2
v_call: TRBV19
cdr3_aa: CASSWGTGELFF
cdr3_nt: TGTGCCAGTAGTTGGGGGACCGGGGAGCTGTTTTTT